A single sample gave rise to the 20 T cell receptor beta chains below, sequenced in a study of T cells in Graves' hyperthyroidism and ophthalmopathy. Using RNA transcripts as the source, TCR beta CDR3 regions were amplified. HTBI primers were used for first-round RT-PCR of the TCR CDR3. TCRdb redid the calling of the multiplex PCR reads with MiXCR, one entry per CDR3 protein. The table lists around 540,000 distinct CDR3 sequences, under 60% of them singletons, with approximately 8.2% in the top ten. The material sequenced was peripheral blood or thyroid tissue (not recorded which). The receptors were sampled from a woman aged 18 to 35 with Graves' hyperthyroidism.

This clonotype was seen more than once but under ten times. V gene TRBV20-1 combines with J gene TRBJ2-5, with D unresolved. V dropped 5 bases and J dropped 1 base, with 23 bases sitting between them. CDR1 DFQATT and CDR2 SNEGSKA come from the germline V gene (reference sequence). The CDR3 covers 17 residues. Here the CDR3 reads CSAAPPAVSILQETQYF. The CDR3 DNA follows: TGCAGTGCTGCCCCCCCGGCAGTGTCCATTCTCCAAGAGACCCAGTACTTC.

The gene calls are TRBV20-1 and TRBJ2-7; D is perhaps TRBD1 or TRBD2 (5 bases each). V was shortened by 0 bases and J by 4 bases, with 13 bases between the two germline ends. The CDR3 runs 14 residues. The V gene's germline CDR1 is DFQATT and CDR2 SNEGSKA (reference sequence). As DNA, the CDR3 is TGCAGTGCTAGAGATACGAGGGACCCTTACGAGCAGTACTTC. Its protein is CSARDTRDPYEQYF.

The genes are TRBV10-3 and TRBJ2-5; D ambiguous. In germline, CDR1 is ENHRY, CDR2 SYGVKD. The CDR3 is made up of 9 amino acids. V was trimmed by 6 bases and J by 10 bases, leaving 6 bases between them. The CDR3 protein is CAIRMDQYF. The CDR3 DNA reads TGTGCCATCAGAATGGACCAGTACTTC.

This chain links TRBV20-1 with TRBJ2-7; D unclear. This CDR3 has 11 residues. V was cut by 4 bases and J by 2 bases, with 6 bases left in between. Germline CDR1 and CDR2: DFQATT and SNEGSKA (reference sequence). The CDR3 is CSAIRTYEQYF. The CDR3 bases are TGCAGTGCTATTCGGACCTACGAGCAGTACTTC.

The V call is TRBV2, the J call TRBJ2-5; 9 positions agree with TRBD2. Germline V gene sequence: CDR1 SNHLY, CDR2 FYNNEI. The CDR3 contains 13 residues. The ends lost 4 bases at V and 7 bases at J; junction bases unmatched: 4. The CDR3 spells CASSVSGRATQYF. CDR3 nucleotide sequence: TGTGCCAGCAGTGTTAGCGGGAGAGCGACCCAGTACTTC.

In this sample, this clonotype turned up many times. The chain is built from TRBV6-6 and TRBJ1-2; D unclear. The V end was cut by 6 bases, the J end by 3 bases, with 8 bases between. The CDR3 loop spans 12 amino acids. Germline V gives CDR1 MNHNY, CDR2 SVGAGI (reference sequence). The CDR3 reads CASSPKDYGYTF. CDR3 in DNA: TGTGCCAGCAGCCCGAAGGACTATGGCTACACCTTC.

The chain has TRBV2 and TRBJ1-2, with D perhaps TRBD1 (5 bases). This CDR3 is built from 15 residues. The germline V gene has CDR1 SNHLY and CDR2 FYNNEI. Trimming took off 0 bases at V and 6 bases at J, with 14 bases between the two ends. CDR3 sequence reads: CASSEAAGPANGYTF. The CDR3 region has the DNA TGTGCCAGCAGTGAAGCAGCGGGACCTGCGAATGGCTACACCTTC.

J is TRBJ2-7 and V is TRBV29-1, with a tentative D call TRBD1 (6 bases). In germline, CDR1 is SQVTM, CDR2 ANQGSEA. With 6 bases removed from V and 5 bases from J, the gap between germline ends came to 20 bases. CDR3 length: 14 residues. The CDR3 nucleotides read TGCAGCGTGTCGGACAGCTCGAGAGTCCACGAGCAGTACTTC. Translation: CSVSDSSRVHEQYF.

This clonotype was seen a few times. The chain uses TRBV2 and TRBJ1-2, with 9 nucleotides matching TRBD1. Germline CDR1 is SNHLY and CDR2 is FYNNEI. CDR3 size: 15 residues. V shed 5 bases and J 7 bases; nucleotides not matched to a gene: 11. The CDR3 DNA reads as TGTGCCAGCAGTTTAACCGGTAGGACAGGGGTTGGCTACACCTTC. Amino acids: CASSLTGRTGVGYTF.

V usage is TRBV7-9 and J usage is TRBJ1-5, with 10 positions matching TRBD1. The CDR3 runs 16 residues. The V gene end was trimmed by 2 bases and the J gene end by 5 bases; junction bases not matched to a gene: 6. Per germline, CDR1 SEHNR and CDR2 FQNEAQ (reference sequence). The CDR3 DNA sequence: TGTGCCAGCAGCTTACGAGGACAGGGGGTTCATCAGCCCCAGCATTTT. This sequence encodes CASSLRGQGVHQPQHF.

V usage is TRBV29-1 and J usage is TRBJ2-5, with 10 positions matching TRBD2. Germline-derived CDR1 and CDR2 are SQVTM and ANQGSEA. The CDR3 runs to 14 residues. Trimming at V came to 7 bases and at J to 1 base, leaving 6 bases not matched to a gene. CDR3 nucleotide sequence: TGCAGCGCTTGGCTAGCGGGAGCCCAAGAGACCCAGTACTTC. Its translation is CSAWLAGAQETQYF.

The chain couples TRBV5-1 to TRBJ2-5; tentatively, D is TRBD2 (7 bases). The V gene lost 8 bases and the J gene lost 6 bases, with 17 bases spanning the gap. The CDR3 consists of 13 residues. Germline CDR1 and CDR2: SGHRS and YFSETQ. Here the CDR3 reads CASTPGGAQTQYF. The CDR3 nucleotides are TGCGCCAGTACCCCGGGGGGCGCACAGACCCAGTACTTC.

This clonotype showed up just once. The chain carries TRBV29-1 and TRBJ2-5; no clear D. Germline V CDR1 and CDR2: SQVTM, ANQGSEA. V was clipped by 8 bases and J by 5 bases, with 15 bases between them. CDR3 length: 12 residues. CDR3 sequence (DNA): TGCAGCTTAGGGAATAGCCGGGAGACCCAGTACTTC. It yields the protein CSLGNSRETQYF.

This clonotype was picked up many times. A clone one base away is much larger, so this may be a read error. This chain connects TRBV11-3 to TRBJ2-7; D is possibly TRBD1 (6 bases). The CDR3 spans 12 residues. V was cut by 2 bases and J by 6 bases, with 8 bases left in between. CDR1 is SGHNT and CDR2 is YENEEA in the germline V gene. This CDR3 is CASSLQGSEQYF. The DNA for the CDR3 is TGTGCCAGCAGCTTACAGGGGTCCGAGCAGTACTTC.

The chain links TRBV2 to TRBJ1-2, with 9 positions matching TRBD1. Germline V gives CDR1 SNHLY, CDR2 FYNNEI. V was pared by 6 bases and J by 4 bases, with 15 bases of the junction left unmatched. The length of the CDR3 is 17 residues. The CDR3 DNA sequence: TGTGCCAGCAGCTTGGTCACCGGGGACAGGGTTATCTATGGCTACACCTTC. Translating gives CASSLVTGDRVIYGYTF.

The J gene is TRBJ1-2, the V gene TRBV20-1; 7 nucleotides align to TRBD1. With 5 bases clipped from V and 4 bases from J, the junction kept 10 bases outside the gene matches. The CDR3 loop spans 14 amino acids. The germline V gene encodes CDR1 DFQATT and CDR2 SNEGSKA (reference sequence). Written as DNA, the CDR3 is TGCAGTGCTGGAGGACAGGTGACGTCCTATGGCTACACCTTC. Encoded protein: CSAGGQVTSYGYTF.

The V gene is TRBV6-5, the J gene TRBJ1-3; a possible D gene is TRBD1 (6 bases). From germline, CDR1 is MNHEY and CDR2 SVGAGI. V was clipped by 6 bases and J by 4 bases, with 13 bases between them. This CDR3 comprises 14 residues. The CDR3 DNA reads TGTGCCAGCAGCCTGACAGGTTGGGGAAACACCATATATTTT. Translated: CASSLTGWGNTIYF.

CDR3: CASSARGRYGYTF. The CDR3 nucleotides are TGTGCCAGTAGCGCCCGGGGGCGGTACGGCTACACCTTC. This chain uses TRBV19 with TRBJ1-2; a weak D match, TRBD1 (6 bases). Germline V gene sequence: CDR1 LNHDA, CDR2 SQIVND (reference sequence). Trimming left V 6 bases short and J 8 bases short, with 16 bases between. This CDR3 has 13 amino acids.

CDR3 sequence (DNA): TGTGCCAGCAGCACTAATAGAGTTAACACTGAAGCTTTCTTT. It encodes CASSTNRVNTEAFF. The chain employs TRBV16 and TRBJ1-1; no firm D call. The CDR3 is made up of 14 amino acids. Germline lookup yields CDR1 KGHSY and CDR2 FQNENV. The V end lost 5 bases, the J end lost 2 bases, and 12 bases lay between the germline ends.

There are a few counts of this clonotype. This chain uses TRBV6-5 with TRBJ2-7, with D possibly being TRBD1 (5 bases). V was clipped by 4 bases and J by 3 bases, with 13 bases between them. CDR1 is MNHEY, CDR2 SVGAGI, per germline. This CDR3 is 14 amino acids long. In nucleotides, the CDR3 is TGTGCCAGCAGTTTATCTGTGGACAACTACGAGCAGTACTTC. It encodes CASSLSVDNYEQYF.